A selection of T cell receptor beta chains follows, all from one sample in a study of cytotoxic CD8 clonotypes in ibrutinib-treated CLL. Sequencing used immunoSEQ multiplex PCR; TCRdb keeps in-frame clones, though not all of them. Among approximately 70,000 clones listed, 65% to 85% were seen once. The sample here was PBMCs, taken at disease progression, from a patient treated with ibrutinib. The receptors derive from a human donor with chronic lymphocytic leukemia. Each CDR3 is given with its conserved first and last residue. The order of the fields is J gene, V gene, CDR3 length, clone size, D gene, CDR3 protein, CDR3 DNA. The D gene is left open where the match is weak. Not all rows give a size; the values are once, few, many and, for expanded clones, a class.

TRBJ2-7 TRBV6-6 12 NA NA CASSYLAYEQYF TGTGCCAGCAGTTACTTGGCATACGAGCAGTACTTC
TRBJ1-5 TRBV10-3 15 NA TRBD1 CATRSDRAREQPQHF TGTGCCACAAGATCGGACAGGGCCCGCGAGCAGCCCCAGCATTTT
TRBJ1-1 TRBV5-1 14 NA NA CASSATQGNTEAFF TGCGCCAGCAGCGCGACACAGGGAAACACTGAAGCTTTCTTT
TRBJ1-2 TRBV5-1 14 NA NA CASSFGDRPYGYTF TGCGCCAGCAGCTTTGGGGACCGACCCTATGGCTACACCTTC
TRBJ1-2 TRBV7-2 12 NA NA CASSLGQGVYTF TGTGCCAGCAGCTTAGGCCAGGGAGTCTACACCTTC
TRBJ2-5 TRBV27 16 NA NA CASSLSTRQAQETQYF TGTGCCAGCAGTTTATCGACTAGGCAGGCTCAAGAGACCCAGTACTTC
TRBJ1-5 TRBV29-1 14 NA NA CSVLTDYSNQPQHF TGCAGCGTCCTGACGGATTATAGCAATCAGCCCCAGCATTTT
TRBJ2-7 TRBV7-9 14 NA NA CASSQTGPSYEQYF TGTGCCAGCAGCCAAACCGGGCCCTCCTACGAGCAGTACTTC
TRBJ1-4 TRBV28 17 NA TRBD1 CASSLTRFRGLDEKLFF TGTGCCAGCAGTTTAACCCGGTTCAGGGGGTTGGATGAAAAACTGTTTTTT
TRBJ2-1 TRBV27 13 NA NA CASSLQMDNEQFF TGTGCCAGCAGTTTACAGATGGACAATGAGCAGTTCTTC
TRBJ2-1 TRBV9 15 NA NA CASSVAATSYNEQFF TGTGCCAGCAGCGTAGCGGCGACTTCCTACAATGAGCAGTTCTTC
TRBJ2-3 TRBV19 16 NA NA CASSGWGRTSTDTQYF TGTGCCAGTTCAGGATGGGGGCGGACTAGCACAGATACGCAGTATTTT
TRBJ2-7 TRBV5-4 15 NA TRBD1 CASSLGGQGASEQYF TGTGCCAGCAGCTTGGGGGGACAGGGGGCGAGCGAGCAGTACTTC
TRBJ1-5 TRBV19 14 NA TRBD1 CASSSGQGGQPQHF TGTGCCAGTAGTTCTGGACAGGGGGGGCAGCCCCAGCATTTT
TRBJ1-4 TRBV15 15 NA NA CATSRGTDHNEKLFF TGTGCCACCAGCAGAGGGACAGACCATAATGAAAAACTGTTTTTT
TRBJ1-1 TRBV30 15 NA TRBD1 CAWSEETGWGTEAFF TGTGCCTGGAGCGAAGAGACAGGGTGGGGCACTGAAGCTTTCTTT
TRBJ2-5 TRBV4-1 16 NA TRBD1 CASSQATGGLGETQYF TGCGCCAGCAGCCAAGCGACAGGGGGCTTAGGGGAGACCCAGTACTTC
TRBJ1-3 TRBV4-2 15 NA NA CASSQELGQAATIYF TGTGCCAGCAGCCAAGAATTGGGTCAGGCTGCCACCATATATTTT
TRBJ2-7 TRBV4-1 15 NA TRBD1 CASRDRDRGSYEQYF TGCGCCAGCAGAGACCGGGACAGGGGCTCCTACGAGCAGTACTTC
TRBJ1-1 TRBV5-1 14 NA NA CASSLWDMNTEAFF TGCGCCAGCAGCTTGTGGGACATGAACACTGAAGCTTTCTTT
TRBJ2-3 TRBV28 17 NA TRBD2 CASSSPSTSGGADTQYF TGTGCCAGCAGTTCCCCCTCGACTAGCGGGGGGGCAGATACGCAGTATTTT
TRBJ2-1 TRBV4-2 15 NA NA CASSQEQGEGDEQFF TGTGCCAGCAGCCAGGAACAAGGGGAAGGGGATGAGCAGTTCTTC
TRBJ1-2 TRBV6-5 13 NA TRBD1 CASSYDRDYGYTF TGTGCCAGCAGTTACGACAGGGACTATGGCTACACCTTC
TRBJ1-2 TRBV5-1 15 few NA CASSLRSGTGYGYTF TGCGCCAGCAGCTTGAGGTCAGGGACCGGCTATGGCTACACCTTC
TRBJ2-7 TRBV29-1 16 NA TRBD2 CSVVGGRGTSGYEQYF TGCAGCGTTGTGGGGGGGCGGGGGACTAGCGGCTACGAGCAGTACTTC
TRBJ2-7 TRBV6-5 15 NA NA CASSYGTAKSYEQYF TGTGCCAGCAGTTACGGCACAGCCAAATCCTACGAGCAGTACTTC
TRBJ1-6 TRBV7-7 15 NA NA CASSLADRLYSPLHF TGTGCCAGCAGCTTAGCCGACAGACTTTATTCACCCCTCCACTTT
TRBJ1-3 TRBV13 14 NA NA CASSLGASGNTIYF TGTGCCAGCAGTTTAGGGGCGAGTGGAAACACCATATATTTT